This TCR beta chain was sequenced for a study of cytomegalovirus exposure and HLA in healthy donors. Broader study findings: CMV antigen specificity of a few CMV-associated chains was confirmed in vitro. A missense variant in DCLRE1C was later tied to TCR beta V- and J-gene trimming. Reports indicate that TCR beta sequences accurately predicted the HLA-A and HLA-B alleles of most subjects.

Concerning this clone itself: Its antigen is undetermined.

The CDR3 extends over 15 amino acids. Germline V gives CDR1 MGHRA, CDR2 YSYEKL. Trimming took off 4 bases at V and 6 bases at J, with 17 bases between the two ends. A multiplex PCR was run with 60 Vbeta primers and 13 Jbeta primers. TCRdb keeps only in-frame clones here, not all; method: immunoSEQ multiplex PCR. The table lists over 80,000 clones, over 70% of them singletons. This TCR was recovered from a man aged 35 to 55 in good health and CMV-seronegative. The sequenced sample consisted of PBMCs. V gene TRBV4-1 combines with J gene TRBJ2-3; D is perhaps TRBD2 (6 bases). CDR3 region: CASSPGLSKGDTQYF. The CDR3 nucleotides are TGCGCCAGCAGCCCGGGACTCTCCAAGGGGGATACGCAGTATTTT.